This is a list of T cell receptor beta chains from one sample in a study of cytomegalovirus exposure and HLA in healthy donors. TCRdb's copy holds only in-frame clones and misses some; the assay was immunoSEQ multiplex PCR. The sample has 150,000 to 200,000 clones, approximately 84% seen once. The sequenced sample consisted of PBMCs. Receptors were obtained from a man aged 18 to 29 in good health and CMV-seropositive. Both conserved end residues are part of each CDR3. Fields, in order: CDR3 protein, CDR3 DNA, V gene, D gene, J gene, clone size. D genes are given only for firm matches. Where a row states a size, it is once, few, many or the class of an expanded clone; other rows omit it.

CASSKGVNTEAFF,TGTGCCAGCAGCAAAGGGGTGAACACTGAAGCTTTCTTT,TRBV5-6,.,TRBJ1-1,.
CASSIYGATETQYF,TGTGCCAGTAGTATTTATGGAGCAACGGAGACCCAGTACTTC,TRBV19,.,TRBJ2-5,.
CASSKGHRSCGDSYEQYF,TGTGCCAGCAGCAAAGGGCATAGGAGCTGCGGAGACTCCTACGAGCAGTACTTC,TRBV21-1,.,TRBJ2-7,.
CAWSHGDEQYF,TGTGCCTGGAGTCACGGGGACGAGCAGTACTTC,TRBV30,.,TRBJ2-7,.
CASSSGQYEQYF,TGTGCCAGCAGCTCTGGACAGTACGAGCAGTACTTC,TRBV7-6,.,TRBJ2-7,.
CASSAGQNYEQYF,TGTGCCAGCAGCGCAGGACAGAACTACGAGCAGTACTTC,TRBV7-6,.,TRBJ2-7,.
CASKGEQGRTEAFF,TGTGCCAGCAAGGGGGAACAGGGGAGGACTGAAGCTTTCTTT,TRBV2,TRBD1,TRBJ1-1,.
CASSPTSNEQFF,TGTGCCAGCAGCCCAACTAGCAATGAGCAGTTCTTC,TRBV11-3,.,TRBJ2-1,.
CASSNTGERGNTIYF,TGTGCCAGCAGCAATACAGGGGAGAGGGGAAACACCATATATTTT,TRBV9,TRBD1,TRBJ1-3,.
CASSSNRGHRNEQFF,TGTGCCAGCAGCAGCAACAGGGGGCATAGAAATGAGCAGTTCTTC,TRBV7-9,TRBD1,TRBJ2-1,.
CASSFRTRGQTYEQYF,TGTGCCAGCAGCTTCCGCACCAGGGGTCAAACCTACGAGCAGTACTTC,TRBV13,.,TRBJ2-7,once
CASSITGLGVSGELFF,TGTGCCAGCAGCATCACGGGACTAGGAGTCTCCGGGGAGCTGTTTTTT,TRBV5-4,TRBD2,TRBJ2-2,.
CASSRASGTGTNEQFF,TGTGCCAGCAGCCGAGCCTCCGGGACAGGGACCAATGAGCAGTTCTTC,TRBV6-4,TRBD1,TRBJ2-1,.
CAWSLTSGIEQYF,TGTGCCTGGAGCCTTACTAGCGGGATCGAGCAGTACTTC,TRBV30,TRBD2,TRBJ2-7,.
CASSQGGLAEPGGTQYF,TGCGCCAGCAGCCAAGGTGGGCTAGCGGAGCCCGGCGGGACCCAGTACTTC,TRBV4-1,TRBD2,TRBJ2-5,.
CASSESSGTEEQYF,TGTGCCAGCAGTGAATCCAGCGGGACGGAGGAGCAGTACTTC,TRBV6-1,TRBD2,TRBJ2-7,.
CASSLDQGFMTEAFF,TGCGCCAGCAGCTTAGATCAGGGTTTCATGACTGAAGCTTTCTTT,TRBV5-1,.,TRBJ1-1,.
CASSVAGTRADTQYF,TGTGCCAGCAGCGTAGCCGGTACACGGGCAGATACGCAGTATTTT,TRBV9,.,TRBJ2-3,.
CASSRINGDTQYF,TGCGCCAGCAGCCGAATCAACGGAGATACGCAGTATTTT,TRBV4-3,.,TRBJ2-3,.
CASSLNAQGAREKLFF,TGTGCCAGCAGCTTGAATGCCCAGGGGGCTCGAGAAAAACTGTTTTTT,TRBV7-9,TRBD1,TRBJ1-4,.
CSADVWNTEAFF,TGCAGTGCGGATGTCTGGAACACTGAAGCTTTCTTT,TRBV29-1,.,TRBJ1-1,.
CASSVDPYEQYF,TGTGCCAGCAGCGTAGATCCATACGAGCAGTACTTC,TRBV9,.,TRBJ2-7,.
CASSLGGRGYEQYF,TGTGCCAGCAGCTTAGGGGGCAGGGGCTACGAGCAGTACTTC,TRBV7-9,.,TRBJ2-7,.
CASSVELGSQGEQFF,TGTGCCAGCAGCGTAGAACTGGGGTCCCAGGGTGAGCAGTTCTTC,TRBV9,.,TRBJ2-1,once
CASSIGAAGYPGEQYF,TGTGCCAGTAGTATTGGAGCAGCGGGATATCCGGGCGAGCAGTACTTC,TRBV19,TRBD2,TRBJ2-7,.
CASRTGGADTQYF,TGTGCCAGCCGGACAGGGGGGGCAGATACGCAGTATTTT,TRBV7-2,TRBD1,TRBJ2-3,.
CASSVDRGRNSYEQYF,TGTGCCAGTAGTGTTGACAGGGGGAGAAATTCCTACGAGCAGTACTTC,TRBV19,TRBD1,TRBJ2-7,.
CASSIGQGGYTF,TGTGCCAGCAGCATCGGACAGGGTGGCTACACCTTC,TRBV7-9,TRBD1,TRBJ1-2,.
CASSLDLGQGGQVFF,TGTGCCAGCAGCTTAGACCTGGGACAGGGGGGGCAGGTGTTTTTT,TRBV13,TRBD1,TRBJ2-2,.
CASRGQGAYNQPQHF,TGTGCCAGCCGGGGACAGGGGGCGTACAATCAGCCCCAGCATTTT,TRBV2,TRBD1,TRBJ1-5,.
CASSQGSGLAASYEQYF,TGCGCCAGCAGCCAAGGGTCGGGATTAGCCGCGTCCTACGAGCAGTACTTC,TRBV4-3,.,TRBJ2-7,once
CASSLATSGTPYEQYF,TGTGCCAGCAGCTTAGCTACTAGCGGGACCCCCTACGAGCAGTACTTC,TRBV7-2,TRBD2,TRBJ2-7,.
CASSLKLSGVKNEQFF,TGTGCCAGCAGCTTAAAATTGTCGGGAGTGAAAAATGAGCAGTTCTTC,TRBV11-1,.,TRBJ2-1,.
CASSLTIAGGSNEQFF,TGTGCCAGCAGCTTAACCATAGCGGGAGGTTCGAATGAGCAGTTCTTC,TRBV7-3,TRBD2,TRBJ2-1,.
CASSLIAGIPTGELFF,TGTGCCAGCAGCTTGATCGCGGGGATCCCCACCGGGGAGCTGTTTTTT,TRBV5-6,.,TRBJ2-2,.
CASSVGGSDYEQYF,TGTGCCAGCAGCGTAGGGGGCTCGGACTACGAGCAGTACTTC,TRBV9,.,TRBJ2-7,.
CAWQRDRGGEKLFF,TGTGCCTGGCAACGGGACAGGGGAGGTGAAAAACTGTTTTTT,TRBV30,TRBD1,TRBJ1-4,.
CSVESAGRNGYTF,TGCAGCGTTGAATCGGCAGGGAGGAATGGCTACACCTTC,TRBV29-1,.,TRBJ1-2,.
CASSETGAGGEKLFF,TGTGCCAGCAGTGAGACAGGGGCGGGTGGTGAAAAACTGTTTTTT,TRBV25-1,TRBD1,TRBJ1-4,once
CASSLSLNRDGYTF,TGTGCCAGCAGCCTCTCACTAAACCGGGATGGCTACACCTTC,TRBV5-4,.,TRBJ1-2,.
CAWSRGGGGETQYF,TGTGCCTGGTCCCGCGGGGGGGGCGGGGAGACCCAGTACTTC,TRBV30,TRBD2,TRBJ2-5,few
CASSLLTGGDYGYTF,TGTGCCAGCAGTTTATTGACAGGGGGCGACTATGGCTACACCTTC,TRBV27,TRBD1,TRBJ1-2,.
CATAGSVAGVYEQYF,TGTGCCACCGCCGGGAGTGTAGCGGGAGTCTACGAGCAGTACTTC,TRBV28,TRBD2,TRBJ2-7,.
CASSGDRVTGELFF,TGTGCCAGCAGTGGGGACAGGGTCACCGGGGAGCTGTTTTTT,TRBV28,TRBD1,TRBJ2-2,.
CASSVAAGGGETQYF,TGTGCCAGCAGCGTAGCGGCAGGGGGTGGAGAGACCCAGTACTTC,TRBV9,TRBD1,TRBJ2-5,.
CASSFSFSGRAEQFF,TGTGCCAGCAGTTTCTCTTTCAGCGGGAGAGCTGAGCAGTTCTTC,TRBV27,TRBD2,TRBJ2-1,.
CASSGPGTSGRFTYNEQFF,TGTGCCAGCAGCGGTCCCGGGACTAGCGGGAGATTCACCTACAATGAGCAGTTCTTC,TRBV7-9,TRBD2,TRBJ2-1,.
CASTGLAGRPTGELFF,TGTGCCAGCACGGGCCTAGCGGGAAGACCCACCGGGGAGCTGTTTTTT,TRBV27,TRBD2,TRBJ2-2,.
CASSYAGGGTGELFF,TGTGCCAGCAGTTACGCGGGGGGGGGCACCGGGGAGCTGTTTTTT,TRBV6-6,TRBD2,TRBJ2-2,.